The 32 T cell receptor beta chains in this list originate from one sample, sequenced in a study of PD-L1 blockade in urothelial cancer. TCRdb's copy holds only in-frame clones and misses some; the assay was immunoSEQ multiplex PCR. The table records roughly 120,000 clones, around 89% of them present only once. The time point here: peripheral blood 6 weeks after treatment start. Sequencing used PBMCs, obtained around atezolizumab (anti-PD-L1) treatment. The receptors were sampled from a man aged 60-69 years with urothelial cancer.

DNA for the CDR3: TGTGCCAGCAGCTTGGCTCTGTCCAGGGATCAGCCCCAGCATTTT. It is translated as CASSLALSRDQPQHF. This rearrangement joins TRBV5-6 to TRBJ1-5, with D possibly TRBD1 on 5 matching bases. Per the germline V gene, CDR1 is SGHDT and CDR2 is YYEEEE. This CDR3 comprises 15 residues. V lost 0 bases, J lost 5 bases, and 12 bases lay in between. Supplemented by reference TRBV5-6 and TRBJ1-5, the full variable domain reads DAGVTQSPTHLIKTRGQQVTLRCSPKSGHDTVSWYQQALGQGPQFIFQYYEEEERQRGNFPDRFSGHQFPNYSSELNVNALLLGDSALYLCASSLALSRDQPQHFGDGTRLSIL.

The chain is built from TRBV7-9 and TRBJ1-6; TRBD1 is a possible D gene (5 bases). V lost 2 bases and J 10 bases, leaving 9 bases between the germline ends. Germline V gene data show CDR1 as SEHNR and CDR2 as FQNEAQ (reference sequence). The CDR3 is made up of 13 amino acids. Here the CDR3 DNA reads TGTGCCAGCAGCTTATTGGACAACTCACCCCTCCACTTT. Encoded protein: CASSLLDNSPLHF.

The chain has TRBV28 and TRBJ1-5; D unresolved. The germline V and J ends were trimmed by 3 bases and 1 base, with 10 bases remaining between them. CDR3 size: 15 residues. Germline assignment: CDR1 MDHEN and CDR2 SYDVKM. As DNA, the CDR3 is TGTGCCAGCAGTTTCCTACAGACGAGCAATCAGCCCCAGCATTTT. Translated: CASSFLQTSNQPQHF.

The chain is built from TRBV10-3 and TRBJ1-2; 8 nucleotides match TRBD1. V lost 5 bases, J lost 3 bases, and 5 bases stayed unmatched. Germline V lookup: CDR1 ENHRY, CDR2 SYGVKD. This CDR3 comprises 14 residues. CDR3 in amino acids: CAISMGQVDYGYTF. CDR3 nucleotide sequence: TGTGCCATCAGTATGGGACAGGTTGACTATGGCTACACCTTC.

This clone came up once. This chain's CDR3 is CASSWGTGLMNTEAFF. In DNA form, the CDR3 reads TGTGCCAGCAGCTGGGGGACAGGGCTAATGAACACTGAAGCTTTCTTT. The chain has TRBV7-9 and TRBJ1-1; 9 nucleotides match TRBD1. V shed 4 bases and J 0 bases; nucleotides not matched to a gene: 6. CDR3 length: 16 residues. Germline V lookup: CDR1 SEHNR, CDR2 FQNEAQ (reference sequence).

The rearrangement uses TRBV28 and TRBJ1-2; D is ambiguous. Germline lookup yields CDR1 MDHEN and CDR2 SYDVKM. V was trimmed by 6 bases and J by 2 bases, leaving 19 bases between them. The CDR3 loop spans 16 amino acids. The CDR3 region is CASRFPSEIPNYGYTF. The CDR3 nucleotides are TGTGCCAGCAGATTTCCTTCAGAAATTCCGAACTATGGCTACACCTTC.

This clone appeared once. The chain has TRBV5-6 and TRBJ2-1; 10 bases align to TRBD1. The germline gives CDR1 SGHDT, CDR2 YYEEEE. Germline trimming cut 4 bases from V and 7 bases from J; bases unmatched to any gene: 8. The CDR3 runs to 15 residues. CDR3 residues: CASSQPDRGRNEQFF. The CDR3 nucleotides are TGTGCCAGCAGCCAGCCGGACAGGGGGAGGAATGAGCAGTTCTTC.

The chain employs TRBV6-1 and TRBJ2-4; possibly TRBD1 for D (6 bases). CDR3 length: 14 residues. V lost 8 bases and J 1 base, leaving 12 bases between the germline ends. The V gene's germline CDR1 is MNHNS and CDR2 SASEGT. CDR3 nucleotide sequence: TGTGCCAGCCTTGGGCAGGGGGCCAAAAACATTCAGTACTTC. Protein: CASLGQGAKNIQYF.

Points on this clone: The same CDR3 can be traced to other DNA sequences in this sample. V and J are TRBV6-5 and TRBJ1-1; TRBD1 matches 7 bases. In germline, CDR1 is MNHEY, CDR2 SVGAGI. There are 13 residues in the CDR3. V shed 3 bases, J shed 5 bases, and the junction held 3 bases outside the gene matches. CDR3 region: CASSYSGGTEAFF. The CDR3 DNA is TGTGCCAGCAGTTATTCAGGGGGAACTGAAGCTTTCTTT.

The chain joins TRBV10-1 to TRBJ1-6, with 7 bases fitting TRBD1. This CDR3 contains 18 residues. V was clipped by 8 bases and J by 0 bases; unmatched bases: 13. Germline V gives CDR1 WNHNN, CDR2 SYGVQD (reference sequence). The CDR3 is CASLPRRDSYSYNSPLHF. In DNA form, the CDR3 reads TGCGCCAGCCTCCCTAGGAGGGACAGCTACTCCTATAATTCACCCCTCCACTTT.

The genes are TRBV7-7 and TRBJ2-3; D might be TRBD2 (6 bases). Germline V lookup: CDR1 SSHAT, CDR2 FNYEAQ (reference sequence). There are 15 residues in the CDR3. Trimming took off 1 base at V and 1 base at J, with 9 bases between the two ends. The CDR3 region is CASSLGGVGTDTQYF. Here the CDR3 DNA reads TGTGCCAGCAGCTTAGGGGGGGTCGGCACAGATACGCAGTATTTT.

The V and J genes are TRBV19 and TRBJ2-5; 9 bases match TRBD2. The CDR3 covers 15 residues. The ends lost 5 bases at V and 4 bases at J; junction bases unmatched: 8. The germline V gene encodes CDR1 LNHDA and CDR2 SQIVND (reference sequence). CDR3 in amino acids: CASSLRRAGGETQYF. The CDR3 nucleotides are TGTGCCAGTAGTTTACGGAGAGCGGGGGGAGAGACCCAGTACTTC.

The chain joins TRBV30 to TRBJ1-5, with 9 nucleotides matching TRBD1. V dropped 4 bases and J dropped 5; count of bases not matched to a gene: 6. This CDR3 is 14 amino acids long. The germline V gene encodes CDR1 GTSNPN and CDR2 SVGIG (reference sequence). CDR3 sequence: CAWTVGQGHQPQHF. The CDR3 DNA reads TGTGCCTGGACAGTGGGACAGGGCCATCAGCCCCAGCATTTT.

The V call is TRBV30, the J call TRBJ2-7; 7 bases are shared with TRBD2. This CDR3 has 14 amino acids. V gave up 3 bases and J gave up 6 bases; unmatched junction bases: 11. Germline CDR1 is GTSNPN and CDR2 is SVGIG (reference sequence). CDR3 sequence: CAWRREIVTGEQYF. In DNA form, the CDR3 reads TGTGCCTGGAGGCGGGAGATAGTCACTGGCGAGCAGTACTTC.

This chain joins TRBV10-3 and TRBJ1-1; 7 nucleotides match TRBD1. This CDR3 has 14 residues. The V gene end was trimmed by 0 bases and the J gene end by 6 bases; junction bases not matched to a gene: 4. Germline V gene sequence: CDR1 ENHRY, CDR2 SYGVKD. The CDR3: CAISESPRGAEAFF. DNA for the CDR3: TGTGCCATCAGTGAGTCCCCCAGGGGGGCTGAAGCTTTCTTT.

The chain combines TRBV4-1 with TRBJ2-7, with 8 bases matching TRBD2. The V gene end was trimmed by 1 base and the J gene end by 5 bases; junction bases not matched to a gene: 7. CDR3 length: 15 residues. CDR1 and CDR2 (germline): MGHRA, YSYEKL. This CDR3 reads CASSQVGRAVDEQYF. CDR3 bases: TGCGCCAGCAGCCAAGTCGGGAGGGCTGTGGACGAGCAGTACTTC.

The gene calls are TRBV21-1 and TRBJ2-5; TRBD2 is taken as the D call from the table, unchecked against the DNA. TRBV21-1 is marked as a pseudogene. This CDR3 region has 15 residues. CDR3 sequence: CASSKRSSVRETQYF. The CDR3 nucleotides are TGTGCCAGCAGCAAGCGGAGTTCGGTTCGAGAGACCCAGTACTTC.

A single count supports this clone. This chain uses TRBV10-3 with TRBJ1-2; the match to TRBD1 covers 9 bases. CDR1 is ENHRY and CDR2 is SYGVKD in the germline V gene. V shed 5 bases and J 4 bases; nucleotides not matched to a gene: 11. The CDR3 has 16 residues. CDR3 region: CAISNAADRGTYGYTF. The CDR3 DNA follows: TGTGCCATCAGTAACGCCGCCGACAGGGGGACCTATGGCTACACCTTC.

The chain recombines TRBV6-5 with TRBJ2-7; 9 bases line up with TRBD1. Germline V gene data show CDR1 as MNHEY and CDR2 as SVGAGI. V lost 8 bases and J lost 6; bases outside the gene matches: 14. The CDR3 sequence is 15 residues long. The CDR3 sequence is CASSDSGTGRREQYF. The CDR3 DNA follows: TGTGCCAGCTCCGACTCCGGGACAGGGCGTCGCGAGCAGTACTTC.

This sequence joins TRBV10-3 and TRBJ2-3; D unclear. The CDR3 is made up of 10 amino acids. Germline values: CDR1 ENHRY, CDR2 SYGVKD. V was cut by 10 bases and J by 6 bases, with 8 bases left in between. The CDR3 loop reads CATREDTQYF. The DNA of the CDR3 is TGTGCCACCCGAGAGGATACGCAGTATTTT.

DNA for the CDR3: TGTGCCAGCAGCGGACGCTCGGGAACGTCCAACGAGCAGTACTTC. This codes for CASSGRSGTSNEQYF. The chain carries TRBV9 and TRBJ2-7; D possibly corresponds to TRBD2 (5 bases). Germline CDR1 and CDR2: SGDLS and YYNGEE. The CDR3 loop spans 15 amino acids. V was clipped by 3 bases and J by 5 bases, with 18 bases between them.

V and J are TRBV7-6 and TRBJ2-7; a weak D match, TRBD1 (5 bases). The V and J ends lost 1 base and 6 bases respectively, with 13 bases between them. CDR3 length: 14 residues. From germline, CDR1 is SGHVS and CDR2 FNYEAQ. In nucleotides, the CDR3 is TGTGCCAGCAGCTTAGAACAGGACAAGGGCGAGCAGTACTTC. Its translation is CASSLEQDKGEQYF.

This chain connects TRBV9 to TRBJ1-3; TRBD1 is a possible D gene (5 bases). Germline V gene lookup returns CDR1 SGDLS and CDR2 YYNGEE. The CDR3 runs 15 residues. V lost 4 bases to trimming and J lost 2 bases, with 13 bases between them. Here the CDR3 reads CASSIREGPGNTIYF. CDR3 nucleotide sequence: TGTGCCAGCAGCATCCGGGAGGGACCTGGAAACACCATATATTTT.

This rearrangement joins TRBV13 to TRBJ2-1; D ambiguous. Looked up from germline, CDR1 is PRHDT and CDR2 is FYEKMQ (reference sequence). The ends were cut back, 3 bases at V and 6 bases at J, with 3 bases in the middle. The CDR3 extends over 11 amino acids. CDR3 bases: TGTGCCAGCAGCTTCTCCAATGAGCAGTTCTTC. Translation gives CASSFSNEQFF.

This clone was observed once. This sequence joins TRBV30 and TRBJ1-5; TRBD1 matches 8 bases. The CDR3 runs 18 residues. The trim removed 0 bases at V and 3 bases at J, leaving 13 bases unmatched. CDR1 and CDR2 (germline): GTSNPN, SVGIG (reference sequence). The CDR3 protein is CAWSVDRSSGQVNQPQHF. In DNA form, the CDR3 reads TGTGCCTGGAGTGTTGACCGATCCTCGGGACAGGTCAATCAGCCCCAGCATTTT. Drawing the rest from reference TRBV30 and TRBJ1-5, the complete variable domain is SQTIHQWPATLVQPVGSPLSLECTVEGTSNPNLYWYRQAAGRGLQLLFYSVGIGQISSEVPQNLSASRPQDRQFILSSKKLLLSDSGFYLCAWSVDRSSGQVNQPQHFGDGTRLSIL.

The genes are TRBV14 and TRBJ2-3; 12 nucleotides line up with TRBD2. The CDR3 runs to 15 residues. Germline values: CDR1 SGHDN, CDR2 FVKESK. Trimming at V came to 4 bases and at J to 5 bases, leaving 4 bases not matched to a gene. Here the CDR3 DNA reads TGTGCCAGCAGCCCACTAGCGGGAGGAGGAGATACGCAGTATTTT. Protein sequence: CASSPLAGGGDTQYF.

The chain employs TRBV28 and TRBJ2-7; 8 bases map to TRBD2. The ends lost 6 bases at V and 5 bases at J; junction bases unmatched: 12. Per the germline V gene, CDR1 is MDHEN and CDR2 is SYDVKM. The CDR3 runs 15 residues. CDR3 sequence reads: CASRTTSGQPHEQYF. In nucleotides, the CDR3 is TGTGCCAGCAGAACAACTAGCGGCCAACCCCACGAGCAGTACTTC.

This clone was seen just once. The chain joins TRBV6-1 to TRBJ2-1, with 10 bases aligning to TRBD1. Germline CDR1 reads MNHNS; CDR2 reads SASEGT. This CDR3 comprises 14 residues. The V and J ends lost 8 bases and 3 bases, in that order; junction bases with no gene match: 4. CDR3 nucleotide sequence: TGTGCCAGCGGAGGACAGGGGGGCTACAATGAGCAGTTCTTC. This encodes CASGGQGGYNEQFF.

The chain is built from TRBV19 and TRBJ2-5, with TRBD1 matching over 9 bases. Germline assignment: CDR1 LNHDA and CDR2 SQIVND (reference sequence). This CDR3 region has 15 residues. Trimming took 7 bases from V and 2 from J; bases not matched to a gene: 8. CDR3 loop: CASTPGQGWQETQYF. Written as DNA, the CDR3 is TGTGCCAGTACTCCGGGACAGGGCTGGCAAGAGACCCAGTACTTC.

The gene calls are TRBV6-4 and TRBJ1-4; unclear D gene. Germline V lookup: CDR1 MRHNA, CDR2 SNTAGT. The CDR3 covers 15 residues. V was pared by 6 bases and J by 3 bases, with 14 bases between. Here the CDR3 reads CASSPAPGANEKLFF. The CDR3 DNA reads TGTGCCAGCAGCCCGGCACCCGGGGCTAATGAAAAACTGTTTTTT.

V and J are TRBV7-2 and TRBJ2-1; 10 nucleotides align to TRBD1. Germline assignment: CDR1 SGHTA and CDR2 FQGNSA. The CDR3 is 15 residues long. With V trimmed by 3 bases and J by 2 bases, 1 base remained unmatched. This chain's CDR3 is CASSLGQGTYNEQFF. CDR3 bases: TGTGCCAGCAGCTTGGGACAGGGGACCTACAATGAGCAGTTCTTC.

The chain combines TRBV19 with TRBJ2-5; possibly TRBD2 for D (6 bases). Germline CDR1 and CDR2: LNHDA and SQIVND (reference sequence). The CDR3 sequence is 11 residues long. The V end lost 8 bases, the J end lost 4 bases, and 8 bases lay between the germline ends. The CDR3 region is CASLGGETQYF. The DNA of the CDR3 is TGTGCCAGTTTGGGGGGAGAGACCCAGTACTTC. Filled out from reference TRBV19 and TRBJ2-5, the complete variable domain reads DGGITQSPKYLFRKEGQNVTLSCEQNLNHDAMYWYRQDPGQGLRLIYYSQIVNDFQKGDIAEGYSVSREKKESFPLTVTSAQKNPTAFYLCASLGGETQYFGPGTRLLVL.